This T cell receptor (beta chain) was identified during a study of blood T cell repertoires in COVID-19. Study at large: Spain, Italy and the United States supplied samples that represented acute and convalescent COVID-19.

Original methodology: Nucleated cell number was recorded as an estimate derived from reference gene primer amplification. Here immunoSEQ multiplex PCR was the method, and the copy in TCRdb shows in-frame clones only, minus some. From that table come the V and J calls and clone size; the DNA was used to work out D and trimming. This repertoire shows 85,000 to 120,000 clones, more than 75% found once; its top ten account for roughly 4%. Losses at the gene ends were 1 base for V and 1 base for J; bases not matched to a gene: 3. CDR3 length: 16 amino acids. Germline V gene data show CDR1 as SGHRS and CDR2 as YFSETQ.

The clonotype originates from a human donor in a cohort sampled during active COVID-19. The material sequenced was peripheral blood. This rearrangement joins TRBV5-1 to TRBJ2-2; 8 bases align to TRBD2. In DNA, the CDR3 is TGCGCCAGCAGCTTGACCCGGGGGGGGAACACCGGGGAGCTGTTTTTT. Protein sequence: CASSLTRGGNTGELFF.